The sequence of this TCR beta chain was determined in a study of blood T cell repertoires in COVID-19. TCRdb keeps only in-frame clones here, not all; method: immunoSEQ multiplex PCR. The sample comprises over 200,000 clones, around 90% of which are singletons, and approximately 2.5% rests with the top ten. CDR3 length equals 15 residues. Germline CDR1 MNHEY, CDR2 SVGAGI. Between the trimmed V and J ends, which lost 0 bases and 1 base, there was a span of 9 bases. The V gene is TRBV6-5, the J gene TRBJ1-1, with D possibly TRBD1 on 5 matching bases. Sequenced material: peripheral blood. This TCR came from a man aged 30 to 45 with COVID-19, enrolled during active disease. The CDR3 DNA reads as TGTGCCAGCAGTTACTCGGGGCGAGGGAACACTGAAGCTTTCTTT. It translates to CASSYSGRGNTEAFF.